These 22 T cell receptor beta chains came from one sample sequenced in a study of T cell responses to AZD1222 COVID-19 vaccine. Sequencing was performed with immunoSEQ multiplex PCR; in TCRdb, only in-frame clones are kept and a portion is missing. The sample lists 99,000 or so clones; around nine tenths were seen once. The material sequenced was peripheral blood, taken on day 0 of AZD1222 vaccination. All receptors derive from an adult in good health.

The chain uses TRBV28 and TRBJ1-3; 7 bases fit TRBD1. Unmatched junction bases numbered 7, after V lost 6 bases and J lost 2 bases. This CDR3 is 15 amino acids long. Germline-derived CDR1 and CDR2 are MDHEN and SYDVKM. DNA for the CDR3: TGTGCCAGCAGGCCTACGACAGGGACTGGAAACACCATATATTTT. Translation gives CASRPTTGTGNTIYF.

The chain carries TRBV4-3 and TRBJ2-3; 10 positions match TRBD2. V trimming: 3 bases; J trimming: 1 base; junction bases outside the gene matches: 7. Per germline, CDR1 LGHNA and CDR2 YSLEER. CDR3 length equals 17 residues. CDR3 nucleotide sequence: TGCGCCAGCAGCCACGGACTAGCGGCTATCGGCACAGATACGCAGTATTTT. Protein sequence: CASSHGLAAIGTDTQYF.

This clone was seen only once. The V and J genes are TRBV28 and TRBJ1-4; no clear D. CDR1 is MDHEN, CDR2 SYDVKM, per germline. V gave up 3 bases and J gave up 0 bases, with 5 bases separating them. The CDR3 contains 14 residues. Written as DNA, the CDR3 is TGTGCCAGCAGTTTGAGGGCAACTAATGAAAAACTGTTTTTT. It codes for CASSLRATNEKLFF.

The V call is TRBV9, the J call TRBJ1-1; D call uncertain. This CDR3 comprises 16 residues. Per germline, CDR1 SGDLS and CDR2 YYNGEE. Trimming pared 1 base from V and 8 bases from J, leaving 21 bases between. The CDR3 DNA is TGTGCCAGCAGCGTACGGGGAACGGCTTTTCCGGGGGAAGCTTTCTTT. This encodes CASSVRGTAFPGEAFF.

This CDR3 is CASILTGLTEAFF. The CDR3 coding sequence is TGTGCCAGCATTCTCACAGGTCTCACTGAAGCTTTCTTT. The V and J genes are TRBV6-5 and TRBJ1-1; tentative D call: TRBD1 (5 bases). This CDR3 is built from 13 residues. The V gene's germline CDR1 is MNHEY and CDR2 SVGAGI. Trimming cost V 7 bases and J 4 bases, with 13 bases left between them.

The rearrangement uses TRBV18 and TRBJ2-5; D may be TRBD2 (6 bases). V was pared by 3 bases and J by 5 bases, with 13 bases between. This CDR3 is built from 14 residues. Germline V gene lookup returns CDR1 KGHSH and CDR2 LQKENI. The CDR3 nucleotides are TGTGCCAGCTCACCGCGTGGAGGGGTGGAGACCCAGTACTTC. Protein sequence: CASSPRGGVETQYF.

The chain's CDR3 is CASSVRGSGGSRYEQYF. The DNA for the CDR3 is TGTGCCAGCAGCGTAAGAGGTAGCGGGGGATCTCGTTACGAGCAGTACTTC. The chain has TRBV9 and TRBJ2-7, with TRBD2 identical over 9 bases. The germline V gene encodes CDR1 SGDLS and CDR2 YYNGEE. The V and J ends lost 1 base and 4 bases, in that order; junction bases with no gene match: 12. CDR3 length equals 17 residues. The full variable domain, with the rest looked up from reference TRBV9 and TRBJ2-7, is DSGVTQTPKHLITATGQRVTLRCSPRSGDLSVYWYQQSLDQGLQFLIQYYNGEERAKGNILERFSAQQFPDLHSELNLSSLELGDSALYFCASSVRGSGGSRYEQYFGPGTRLTVT.

The sample holds a few counts of this clone. This chain links TRBV6-2 or TRBV6-3 with TRBJ2-7, with 8 bases aligning to TRBD1. V was pared by 2 bases and J by 1 base, with 1 base of the junction left unmatched. The V gene's germline CDR1 is MNHEY and CDR2 SVGEGT. This CDR3 has 14 amino acids. CDR3 bases: TGTGCCAGCAGTTACCAGGGGGCTTCCTACGAGCAGTACTTC. Translated, it gives CASSYQGASYEQYF.

V and J are TRBV4-1 and TRBJ2-3; D might be TRBD2 (6 bases). The CDR3 has 15 residues. Per germline, CDR1 MGHRA and CDR2 YSYEKL. The germline V and J ends were trimmed by 3 bases and 0 bases, with 10 bases remaining between them. The CDR3: CASSQTGTSTDTQYF. DNA of the CDR3: TGCGCCAGCAGCCAGACGGGGACTAGCACAGATACGCAGTATTTT.

This chain joins TRBV28 and TRBJ1-1; weak D call: TRBD1 (6 bases). The CDR3 spans 14 residues. CDR1 and CDR2 (germline): MDHEN, SYDVKM. The V gene lost 5 bases and the J gene lost 4 bases, with 14 bases spanning the gap. The DNA of the CDR3 is TGTGCCAGCAGTGCTCCCGGACAGATCACTGAAGCTTTCTTT. Its translation is CASSAPGQITEAFF.

This clone was seen a handful of times. This rearrangement joins TRBV28 to TRBJ1-2; tentative D call: TRBD1 (5 bases). Trimming took 2 bases from V and 4 from J, leaving 8 bases between them. The CDR3 contains 13 residues. Germline CDR1 and CDR2: MDHEN and SYDVKM. CDR3 residues: CASSLDSVYGYTF. CDR3 nucleotide sequence: TGTGCCAGCAGTTTAGACAGTGTCTATGGCTACACCTTC.

The chain carries TRBV9 and TRBJ2-1; D possibly matches TRBD1 or TRBD2 (5 bases each). Germline V gene sequence: CDR1 SGDLS, CDR2 YYNGEE. CDR3 length: 16 residues. V lost 0 bases and J lost 3, with 13 bases in between. As DNA, the CDR3 is TGTGCCAGCAGCGTAGCAGGGACCGACCTCTACAATGAGCAGTTCTTC. Residues: CASSVAGTDLYNEQFF.

This chain links TRBV4-3 with TRBJ2-2; a possible D gene is TRBD1 (5 bases). The germline V and J ends were trimmed by 4 bases and 0 bases, with 21 bases remaining between them. CDR3 length: 19 residues. The germline CDR1 and CDR2 sequences are LGHNA and YSLEER. The CDR3 loop is CASSLVGPMNPANTGELFF. The CDR3, as DNA: TGCGCCAGCAGCCTCGTGGGGCCTATGAATCCCGCGAACACCGGGGAGCTGTTTTTT.

The rearrangement uses TRBV2 and TRBJ1-1; perhaps TRBD1 as D (5 bases). This CDR3 contains 14 residues. V was clipped by 6 bases and J by 5 bases, with 16 bases between them. Germline CDR1 is SNHLY and CDR2 is FYNNEI. The CDR3 is CASSPTLPGTEAFF. The DNA of the CDR3 is TGTGCCAGCAGCCCCACCTTGCCAGGGACTGAAGCTTTCTTT.

The V gene is TRBV29-1, the J gene TRBJ1-5, with D possibly matching TRBD1 (5 bases). Trimming took 5 bases from V and 3 from J, leaving 8 bases between them. This CDR3 has 12 amino acids. Germline CDR1 SQVTM, CDR2 ANQGSEA. The CDR3 DNA follows: TGCAGCGTTCTGGGGGTCAATCAGCCCCAGCATTTT. It encodes CSVLGVNQPQHF.

The V gene is TRBV7-2, the J gene TRBJ2-6; TRBD1 aligns across 8 bases. V lost 5 bases to trimming and J lost 0 bases; unmatched junction nucleotides: 6. The CDR3 sequence is 17 residues long. Per the germline V gene, CDR1 is SGHTA and CDR2 is FQGNSA. CDR3 amino acids: CASSPGQGLSGANVLTF. The CDR3 coding sequence is TGTGCCAGCAGCCCCGGACAGGGACTCTCTGGGGCCAACGTCCTGACTTTC.

The rearrangement links TRBV28 to TRBJ1-1, with unresolved D. The germline V gene has CDR1 MDHEN and CDR2 SYDVKM. V lost 6 bases and J 1 base, leaving 18 bases between the germline ends. This CDR3 is 16 amino acids long. The CDR3 DNA sequence: TGTGCCAGCAGGTCCCCGTACAGACCCCAGAACACTGAAGCTTTCTTT. Amino acids: CASRSPYRPQNTEAFF.

The gene calls are TRBV12-1 and TRBJ1-1; the D call in the table, TRBD1, was not verified against the DNA. TRBV12-1 constitutes a pseudogene. The CDR3 covers 14 residues. CDR3 coding DNA: TGTGCCAGCAGCGCCGACCGACCGGGACAAGAAGCTTTCTTT. It codes for CASSADRPGQEAFF.

V gene TRBV2 combines with J gene TRBJ2-2; D unclear. CDR3 length: 12 residues. Germline V gene data show CDR1 as SNHLY and CDR2 as FYNNEI. Trimming removed 6 bases from V and 7 bases from J, with 9 bases in between. CDR3 amino acids: CASRFPGGELFF. As DNA, the CDR3 is TGTGCCAGCAGATTCCCCGGCGGGGAGCTGTTTTTT.

The V gene is TRBV28, the J gene TRBJ2-7, with 7 bases lining up with TRBD1. CDR1 is MDHEN and CDR2 is SYDVKM in the germline V gene. V lost 8 bases and J lost 3; bases outside the gene matches: 13. CDR3 length: 15 amino acids. The CDR3 DNA reads as TGTGCCAGCCATCCACAGGGGCTGACATACTACGAGCAGTACTTC. Translated: CASHPQGLTYYEQYF.

The chain has TRBV28 and TRBJ1-3; the match to TRBD1 covers 8 bases. Germline assignment: CDR1 MDHEN and CDR2 SYDVKM. The V and J ends lost 4 bases and 3 bases, in that order; junction bases with no gene match: 5. The CDR3 loop spans 15 amino acids. The DNA for the CDR3 is TGTGCCAGCAGTTCACGGACAGGGTTTGGAAACACCATATATTTT. It encodes CASSSRTGFGNTIYF.

The gene calls are TRBV28 and TRBJ1-2, with D possibly being TRBD1 (5 bases). Trimming took off 5 bases at V and 10 bases at J, with 20 bases between the two ends. CDR1 is MDHEN and CDR2 is SYDVKM in the germline V gene. This CDR3 comprises 14 residues. CDR3 amino acids: CASSPRQKALLYTF. The CDR3 bases are TGTGCCAGCAGTCCCCGACAGAAAGCCCTGCTCTACACCTTC.